Below are 19 T cell receptor beta chains sequenced from a single sample in a study of blood T cell repertoires in COVID-19. Libraries were prepared by immunoSEQ multiplex PCR; TCRdb keeps only in-frame clonotypes and omits some of them. Of approximately 70,000 clones listed, 82% are singletons. The sequenced material came from peripheral blood. The receptors were gathered from a woman aged 80 or older with acute or convalescent COVID-19.

The V call is TRBV2, the J call TRBJ1-2, with 8 bases lining up with TRBD1. Germline CDR1 reads SNHLY; CDR2 reads FYNNEI. The CDR3 runs to 14 residues. J gave up 5 bases and V 2 bases, and 4 bases lay outside the gene matches. The CDR3 loop reads CASSEQGAGYGYTF. In DNA form, the CDR3 reads TGTGCCAGCAGTGAACAGGGGGCTGGTTATGGCTACACCTTC. Full variable domain (remainder filled in from reference TRBV2 and TRBJ1-2): EPEVTQTPSHQVTQMGQEVILRCVPISNHLYFYWYRQILGQKVEFLVSFYNNEISEKSEIFDDQFSVERPDGSNFTLKIRSTKLEDSAMYFCASSEQGAGYGYTFGSGTRLTVV.

This clone was recorded once. The chain employs TRBV5-1 and TRBJ2-2; TRBD1 is a possible D gene (6 bases). CDR1 and CDR2 (germline): SGHRS, YFSETQ. The CDR3 loop spans 14 amino acids. V was pared by 5 bases and J by 5 bases, with 13 bases between. CDR3 loop: CASRFLQGTGELFF. The CDR3 DNA sequence: TGCGCCAGCAGGTTTTTACAGGGAACCGGGGAGCTGTTTTTT.

CDR3 nucleotides: TGTGCCACCAGCAGAGATTCGTTTCAGGAAATCTATGGCTACACCTTC. Translation: CATSRDSFQEIYGYTF. J is TRBJ1-2 and V is TRBV15; D uncertain. There are 16 residues in the CDR3. V was pared by 0 bases and J by 4 bases, with 15 bases between. Germline-derived CDR1 and CDR2 are LNHNV and YYDKDF (reference sequence).

The CDR3 region is CASSPSITGTVGSPLHF. The CDR3, as DNA: TGTGCCAGCTCACCATCCATAACCGGGACAGTAGGTTCACCCCTCCACTTT. V is TRBV18 and J is TRBJ1-6; TRBD1 matches at 7 bases. Germline assignment: CDR1 KGHSH and CDR2 LQKENI. The trim removed 2 bases at V and 9 bases at J, leaving 13 bases unmatched. The CDR3 length is 17 residues.

The chain joins TRBV4-1 to TRBJ2-2; D gene unclear. Germline CDR1 MGHRA, CDR2 YSYEKL. There are 14 residues in the CDR3. The V end lost 0 bases, the J end lost 5 bases, and 7 bases lay between the germline ends. The CDR3 loop is CASSQDQTTGELFF. CDR3 DNA sequence: TGCGCCAGCAGCCAAGATCAGACTACCGGGGAGCTGTTTTTT.

J is TRBJ2-2 and V is TRBV27; the D gene is possibly TRBD1 (6 bases). The CDR3 length is 15 residues. V lost 5 bases and J 2 bases, leaving 12 bases between the germline ends. In germline, CDR1 is MNHEY, CDR2 SMNVEV (reference sequence). The CDR3 protein is CASSTRTVNTGELFF. The CDR3 DNA reads as TGTGCCAGCAGTACACGGACAGTCAACACCGGGGAGCTGTTTTTT.

This clone was seen only once. The V call is TRBV2, the J call TRBJ2-4; the match to TRBD1 covers 10 bases. This CDR3 contains 14 residues. V lost 3 bases and J lost 8; bases outside the gene matches: 4. Germline V gives CDR1 SNHLY, CDR2 FYNNEI. The CDR3 DNA follows: TGTGCCAGCAGTGAGGGGACAGGGGTCGACATTCAGTACTTC. Translation gives CASSEGTGVDIQYF.

The V call is TRBV7-6, the J call TRBJ1-1; TRBD1 might be the D (6 bases). The CDR3 length is 15 residues. The V gene's germline CDR1 is SGHVS and CDR2 FNYEAQ. The V and J ends lost 1 base and 2 bases respectively, with 11 bases between them. CDR3 amino acids: CASSLVGGFNTEAFF. The CDR3 DNA follows: TGTGCCAGCAGCTTAGTTGGGGGCTTTAACACTGAAGCTTTCTTT.

V and J are TRBV7-2 and TRBJ2-5; 8 positions match TRBD2. V lost 5 bases to trimming and J lost 4 bases; unmatched junction nucleotides: 12. The CDR3 runs 16 residues. Per germline, CDR1 SGHTA and CDR2 FQGNSA. The CDR3 DNA reads as TGTGCCAGCAGCCTCCTAAGGCGGGAGGTGGGAGAGACCCAGTACTTC. Protein sequence: CASSLLRREVGETQYF.

This clone occurred once. The conserved phenylalanine or tryptophan normally closing the CDR3 is absent here, so this likely arose from a read error. Because the CDR3's place on the DNA is in doubt, the DNA is left out and the CDR3 is given as listed by TCRdb. V and J are TRBV6-6 and TRBJ2-3; TRBD1 reflects the table's D call only, with no check against the DNA. The CDR3 spans 14 amino acids, including both terminal residues. The germline gives CDR1 MNHNY, CDR2 SVGAGI (reference sequence). The CDR3: CASSSPSRDSDRTV.

This chain connects TRBV5-1 to TRBJ2-2; 9 nucleotides line up with TRBD2. The germline V gene has CDR1 SGHRS and CDR2 YFSETQ. Trimming took 4 bases from V and 1 from J; bases not matched to a gene: 5. This CDR3 is built from 16 residues. Written as DNA, the CDR3 is TGCGCCAGCAGCCAGCGTAGCGGGGGGAACACCGGGGAGCTGTTTTTT. Translated: CASSQRSGGNTGELFF.

The rearrangement joins TRBV10-1 to TRBJ2-1; the match to TRBD2 covers 10 bases. Germline assignment: CDR1 WNHNN and CDR2 SYGVQD (reference sequence). V gave up 0 bases and J gave up 9 bases; unmatched junction bases: 11. This CDR3 region has 17 residues. CDR3: CASSESALAGDGGEQFF. The CDR3 nucleotides are TGCGCCAGCAGTGAGTCGGCGCTAGCGGGAGACGGTGGTGAGCAGTTCTTC.

The V call is TRBV6-5, the J call TRBJ1-5; maybe TRBD1 (5 bases). Trimming took off 6 bases at V and 0 bases at J, with 6 bases between the two ends. CDR1 MNHEY and CDR2 SVGAGI come from the germline V gene. The CDR3 loop spans 13 amino acids. This CDR3 reads CASSRDSNQPQHF. The CDR3 nucleotides are TGTGCCAGCAGCAGGGATAGCAATCAGCCCCAGCATTTT.

The chain links TRBV5-1 to TRBJ2-1; 8 bases agree with TRBD2. V was pared by 4 bases and J by 2 bases, with 8 bases of the junction left unmatched. Looked up from germline, CDR1 is SGHRS and CDR2 is YFSETQ. CDR3 size: 16 residues. CDR3 loop: CASSGGLVGAYNEQFF. Here the CDR3 DNA reads TGCGCCAGCAGCGGGGGACTAGTTGGGGCCTACAATGAGCAGTTCTTC.

This clone has only one observation. The gene calls are TRBV6-5 and TRBJ2-5; perhaps TRBD2 as D (5 bases). In germline, CDR1 is MNHEY, CDR2 SVGAGI. The CDR3 has 12 amino acids. V was pared by 6 bases and J by 4 bases, with 9 bases between. The CDR3 DNA reads TGTGCCAGCAGGACGGGGTCAGAGACCCAGTACTTC. It is translated as CASRTGSETQYF.

Details on this clone: Other nucleotide sequences from this sample produce the same CDR3. This chain links TRBV2 with TRBJ2-7, with D unresolved. This CDR3 is built from 13 residues. Germline V CDR1 and CDR2: SNHLY, FYNNEI. Trimming took 3 bases from V and 4 from J, leaving 10 bases between them. The CDR3 here is CASSEVRGYEQYF. Written as DNA, the CDR3 is TGTGCCAGCAGTGAGGTCAGAGGATACGAGCAGTACTTC.

The V and J genes are TRBV5-5 and TRBJ2-7; no clear D. Trimming cost V 4 bases and J 0 bases, with 17 bases left between them. CDR3 length: 16 residues. The germline V gene encodes CDR1 SGHKS and CDR2 YYEKEE (reference sequence). CDR3: CASSLSADHRSYEQYF. The CDR3 DNA is TGTGCCAGCAGCCTCAGTGCGGATCACCGCTCCTACGAGCAGTACTTC.

The V call is TRBV28, the J call TRBJ2-1, with 9 bases fitting TRBD2. V lost 6 bases to trimming and J lost 7 bases; unmatched junction nucleotides: 10. Germline V gene lookup returns CDR1 MDHEN and CDR2 SYDVKM. There are 15 residues in the CDR3. CDR3 protein: CASRPLAGQGNEQFF. The CDR3 nucleotides read TGTGCCAGCAGACCCCTAGCGGGGCAAGGGAATGAGCAGTTCTTC.

The chain is built from TRBV6-6 and TRBJ1-5; D is possibly TRBD1 (6 bases). Deletions cut 6 bases from V and 1 base from J, with 13 bases between. This CDR3 comprises 15 residues. Germline V CDR1 and CDR2: MNHNY, SVGAGI (reference sequence). CDR3 protein: CASRGGLGSNQPQHF. In DNA form, the CDR3 reads TGTGCCAGCAGGGGGGGGCTTGGGAGCAATCAGCCCCAGCATTTT.